Described below is a single T cell receptor beta chain sequence and its context. This entry belongs to a study of blood T cell repertoires in COVID-19. CDR1 and CDR2 from the germline V gene are KGHDR and SFDVKD. The CDR3 length is 16 residues. Germline trimming cut 4 bases from V and 4 bases from J; bases unmatched to any gene: 10. TCRdb keeps only in-frame clones here, not all; method: immunoSEQ multiplex PCR. The sample contains under 200,000 clones, around 79% of which appear only once. The sequencing input was peripheral blood. This TCR was sampled from a man between 60 and 75 years old with active or convalescent COVID-19. The V call is TRBV24-1, the J call TRBJ2-5; 8 bases fit TRBD2. CDR3 residues: CATSDPPGGPLETQYF. Written as DNA, the CDR3 is TGTGCCACCAGTGACCCCCCGGGAGGGCCTTTAGAGACCCAGTACTTC.